This T cell receptor beta chain was documented in a study of post-analysis software for immune sequencing data. The study's findings and limits: The study found significantly lower normalized Chao1 diversity in multiple sclerosis patients than in controls. Patients carried four or five TRBV segments more frequently than controls did, and TRBV5-6, TRBV5-1 and TRBV20-1 were among them.

V lost 0 bases and J lost 3, with 7 bases in between. CDR3 size: 14 residues. Germline loops: CDR1 ENHRY, CDR2 SYGVKD. A remark on this clonotype: Its antigen is not identified.

Libraries were made from TCR beta cDNA, and they carried unique molecular identifiers. TCRdb independently ran MiXCR on the PCR reads; one entry per CDR3 protein. The sample shows about 820,000 distinct CDR3 sequences, 53% of them seen only once. This chain links TRBV10-3 with TRBJ2-3; the D gene could be TRBD1 or TRBD2 (5 bases each). Sequenced sample: blood. This clonotype originated in a girl aged 5-17 years with multiple sclerosis. CDR3 residues: CAISESGETDTQYF. DNA for the CDR3: TGTGCCATCAGTGAGTCAGGGGAGACAGATACGCAGTATTTT.